This TCR beta chain is from a study of blood T cells in healthy people across ages. About this clonotype: The target antigen is unknown.

Study-level results: PBMCs that were unsorted prevented a conclusive naive versus antigen-experienced comparison. Diversity figures derived from one million T cells were judged to underestimate the true value.

A sample-barcoded 5' primer and a J-beta primer mix were used in a second PCR of about 7 to 11 cycles. TCRdb re-derived calls from the 5' RACE reads in MiXCR, one entry per CDR3 protein. Of about 380,000 distinct CDR3 sequences listed, approximately 51% are singletons. CDR3 size: 15 residues. V lost 6 bases and J lost 3, with 18 bases in between. Germline lookup yields CDR1 MNHNY and CDR2 SVGAGI (reference sequence). Each donor gave approximately 9.7 milliliters of peripheral blood. The receptor's source is a man aged 55 to 69 in good health. Sequenced: blood. The chain joins TRBV6-6 to TRBJ2-7, with a tentative D call TRBD1 (6 bases). As DNA, the CDR3 is TGTGCCAGCAGGCTCCAAGCCGGGGACAACTACGAGCAGTACTTC. It translates to CASRLQAGDNYEQYF.